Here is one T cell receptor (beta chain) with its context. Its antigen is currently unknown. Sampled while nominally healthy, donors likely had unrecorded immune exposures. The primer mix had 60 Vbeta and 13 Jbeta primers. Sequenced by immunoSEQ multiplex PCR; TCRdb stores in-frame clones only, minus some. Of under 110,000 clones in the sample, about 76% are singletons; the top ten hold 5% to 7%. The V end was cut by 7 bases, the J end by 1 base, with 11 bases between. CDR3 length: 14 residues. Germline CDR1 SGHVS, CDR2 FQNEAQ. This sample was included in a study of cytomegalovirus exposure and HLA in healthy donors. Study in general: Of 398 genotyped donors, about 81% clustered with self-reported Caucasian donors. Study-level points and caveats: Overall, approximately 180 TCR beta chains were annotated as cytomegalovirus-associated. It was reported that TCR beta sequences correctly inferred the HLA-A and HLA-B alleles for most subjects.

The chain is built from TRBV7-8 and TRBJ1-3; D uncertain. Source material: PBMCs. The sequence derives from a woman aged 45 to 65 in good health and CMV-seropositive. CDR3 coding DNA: TGTGCCAGCACCATGGAGCAGTCTGGAAACACCATATATTTT. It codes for CASTMEQSGNTIYF.